The source of this T cell receptor (beta chain) is a study of blood T cell repertoires in COVID-19. Study-level information: COVID-19 samples collected from the United States, Italy and Spain covered acute and convalescent phases. T cells, B-cell-depleted T cells, or PBMCs provided the cDNA or gDNA that served as material.

Germline assignment: CDR1 SGHNT and CDR2 YYREEE (reference sequence). Germline trimming cut 4 bases from V and 5 bases from J; bases unmatched to any gene: 1. The CDR3 totals 14 residues. On this clone itself: This sequence may be a read error, since a much larger clone differs from it by one base.

Assay used: immunoSEQ multiplex PCR; TCRdb lists only in-frame clones, some missing. The sample holds some 120,000 clones, roughly 71% seen once. The V gene is TRBV5-4, the J gene TRBJ1-6, with 9 bases fitting TRBD1. Sequences were obtained from peripheral blood. The origin of this receptor is a man at least 80 years old with acute or convalescent COVID-19. The CDR3 sequence: CASSRTGDNSPLHF. The CDR3 DNA reads TGTGCCAGCAGCCGGACAGGGGATAATTCACCCCTCCACTTT.